Below are 30 T cell receptor beta chains sequenced from a single sample in a study of PD-L1 blockade in urothelial cancer. TCRdb keeps only in-frame clones here, not all; method: immunoSEQ multiplex PCR. The data show 25,000 to 35,000 clones, 75% to 90% seen once. The sample here was PBMCs, taken around atezolizumab (anti-PD-L1) treatment. The receptors derive from a man between 45 and 60 years old with urothelial cancer.

The chain is built from TRBV7-2 and TRBJ1-5; D might be TRBD1 (5 bases). Trimming pared 6 bases from V and 3 bases from J, leaving 12 bases between. Germline assignment: CDR1 SGHTA and CDR2 FQGNSA. This CDR3 spans 14 amino acids. In DNA, the CDR3 is TGTGCCAGCAGTTCGACAGCTCACAATCAGCCCCAGCATTTT. Translating gives CASSSTAHNQPQHF.

The chain has TRBV27 and TRBJ2-7; 12 bases are shared with TRBD1. V shed 3 bases, J shed 12 bases, and the junction held 6 bases outside the gene matches. Germline V lookup: CDR1 MNHEY, CDR2 SMNVEV (reference sequence). The CDR3 runs to 13 residues. CDR3 sequence (DNA): TGTGCCAGCAGTTTCCCCGGGACAGGGGGCTTGTACTTC. Amino acids: CASSFPGTGGLYF.

This rearrangement joins TRBV7-9 to TRBJ2-1, with 13 bases that match TRBD2. The CDR3 consists of 15 residues. Germline values: CDR1 SEHNR, CDR2 FQNEAQ (reference sequence). V was pared by 7 bases and J by 9 bases, with 9 bases of the junction left unmatched. This chain's CDR3 is CASTIPGLAGVEQFF. The DNA for the CDR3 is TGTGCCAGCACCATTCCTGGACTAGCGGGAGTTGAGCAGTTCTTC.

Only one count was recorded for this clone. V gene TRBV9 combines with J gene TRBJ2-1; 10 bases line up with TRBD2. The CDR3 is 17 residues long. The V and J ends lost 0 bases and 6 bases, in that order; junction bases with no gene match: 9. Germline CDR1 and CDR2: SGDLS and YYNGEE. CDR3 in DNA: TGTGCCAGCAGCGTAGGAAGTGGGGCTAGCGGGAGCAATGAGCAGTTCTTC. Residues: CASSVGSGASGSNEQFF.

The rearrangement links TRBV12-5 to TRBJ2-5; 7 bases map to TRBD1. The CDR3 spans 14 residues. Germline-derived CDR1 and CDR2 are LGHNT and FRNRAP. Trimming took 4 bases from V and 5 from J; bases not matched to a gene: 7. In nucleotides, the CDR3 is TGTGCTAGTGGTTCCTCGGACAGGTCCGAGACCCAGTACTTC. It codes for CASGSSDRSETQYF.

This chain uses TRBV7-2 with TRBJ1-3; D might be TRBD1 (6 bases). The germline V and J ends were trimmed by 5 bases and 0 bases, with 14 bases remaining between them. Germline CDR1 SGHTA, CDR2 FQGNSA. This CDR3 has 16 residues. The CDR3 loop reads CASSTRQAPSGNTIYF. CDR3 in DNA: TGTGCCAGCAGCACTCGACAGGCTCCCTCTGGAAACACCATATATTTT. Full variable domain (rest looked up from reference TRBV7-2 and TRBJ1-3): GAGVSQSPSNKVTEKGKDVELRCDPISGHTALYWYRQSLGQGLEFLIYFQGNSAPDKSGLPSDRFSAERTGGSVSTLTIQRTQQEDSAVYLCASSTRQAPSGNTIYFGEGSWLTVV.

The chain has TRBV2 and TRBJ1-1, with TRBD1 identical over 7 bases. The germline CDR1 and CDR2 sequences are SNHLY and FYNNEI. V gave up 8 bases and J gave up 0 bases; unmatched junction bases: 9. The CDR3 is made up of 15 amino acids. The CDR3 nucleotides read TGTGCCAGCCTGGGACAGAACTTACTGAACACTGAAGCTTTCTTT. Protein product: CASLGQNLLNTEAFF.

The chain combines TRBV2 with TRBJ1-1, with TRBD1 as a possible D gene (5 bases). Germline assignment: CDR1 SNHLY and CDR2 FYNNEI. CDR3 length equals 13 residues. The ends were cut back, 1 base at V and 4 bases at J, with 7 bases in the middle. CDR3 in amino acids: CASSEGDSTEAFF. The DNA of the CDR3 is TGTGCCAGCAGTGAAGGCGACAGCACTGAAGCTTTCTTT.

The J gene is TRBJ1-1, the V gene TRBV10-3; 7 bases line up with TRBD1. V lost 9 bases, J lost 3 bases, and 13 bases stayed unmatched. This CDR3 has 15 residues. Germline V CDR1 and CDR2: ENHRY, SYGVKD. CDR3 in DNA: TGTGCCATTTCTGACCCCGACAGGGTCGACACTGAAGCTTTCTTT. Encoded protein: CAISDPDRVDTEAFF.

The V gene is TRBV19, the J gene TRBJ1-1; D not certain. Trimming took 7 bases from V and 1 from J, leaving 10 bases between them. CDR1 is LNHDA and CDR2 is SQIVND in the germline V gene (reference sequence). The CDR3 consists of 13 residues. Written as DNA, the CDR3 is TGTGCCAGTAACGAACAGAGGAACACTGAAGCTTTCTTT. Protein sequence: CASNEQRNTEAFF.

This clone occurred a few times. The chain couples TRBV10-1 to TRBJ2-4, with D uncertain. The CDR3 is 14 amino acids. V was cut by 6 bases and J by 10 bases, with 19 bases left in between. Germline V lookup: CDR1 WNHNN, CDR2 SYGVQD (reference sequence). The CDR3 DNA follows: TGCGCCAGCAGATCATCAGGTCCCTCTGGAATTCAGTACTTC. Protein sequence: CASRSSGPSGIQYF.

The chain combines TRBV7-9 with TRBJ2-4, with unresolved D. Germline V gives CDR1 SEHNR, CDR2 FQNEAQ (reference sequence). Trimming removed 5 bases from V and 9 bases from J, with 8 bases in between. This CDR3 region has 11 residues. CDR3 residues: CASSPSSIQYF. The CDR3 DNA is TGTGCCAGCAGCCCCTCGAGCATTCAGTACTTC.

The chain has TRBV23-1 and TRBJ2-1; 9 bases map to TRBD2. TRBV23-1 is annotated as an ORF whose role is uncertain. Trimming cost V 4 bases and J 8 bases; bases outside gene matches: 6. The CDR3 totals 14 residues. CDR3 coding DNA: TGCGCCAGCAGTCGGGCGGGGGGGCCAGATGAGCAGTTCTTC. As protein: CASSRAGGPDEQFF.

The chain combines TRBV18 with TRBJ2-7; 8 bases match TRBD2. Germline CDR1 KGHSH, CDR2 LQKENI. The trim removed 3 bases at V and 4 bases at J, leaving 2 bases unmatched. The CDR3 contains 13 residues. Here the CDR3 DNA reads TGTGCCAGCTCACCTCGGGGGGGATACGAGCAGTACTTC. Its translation: CASSPRGGYEQYF.

This chain links TRBV25-1 with TRBJ2-7; 10 nucleotides align to TRBD1. The CDR3 runs to 14 residues. The germline V gene has CDR1 MGHDK and CDR2 SYGVNS. J was trimmed by 5 bases and V by 5 bases; bases with no gene match: 6. The CDR3 loop reads CASSNDRGLDEQYF. CDR3 nucleotide sequence: TGTGCCAGCAGTAACGACAGGGGGCTTGACGAGCAGTACTTC.

The genes are TRBV11-2 and TRBJ2-7; D gene uncertain. Germline CDR1 SGHAT, CDR2 FQNNGV. This CDR3 is built from 12 residues. Trimming took 5 bases from V and 6 from J, leaving 11 bases between them. Here the CDR3 DNA reads TGTGCCAGCAGCCTTCTAAGCTCCGAGCAGTACTTC. Protein: CASSLLSSEQYF.

The table lists this clone with a few counts. The CDR3 coding sequence is TGCGCCAGCAGCTTGTCTGGGACAGCCTACGAGCAGTACTTC. It encodes CASSLSGTAYEQYF. The chain joins TRBV5-1 to TRBJ2-7, with 7 bases fitting TRBD1. V lost 1 base and J lost 2; bases outside the gene matches: 3. Germline loops: CDR1 SGHRS, CDR2 YFSETQ. The CDR3 consists of 14 residues.

The chain joins TRBV5-1 to TRBJ2-3; the match to TRBD2 covers 15 bases. V lost 4 bases to trimming and J lost 5 bases; unmatched junction nucleotides: 5. Germline CDR1 and CDR2: SGHRS and YFSETQ. The CDR3 is 16 amino acids. The CDR3 spells CASSGLAGGRGDTQYF. The CDR3 DNA is TGCGCCAGCAGCGGACTAGCGGGGGGGCGCGGAGATACGCAGTATTTT.

This chain links TRBV7-8 with TRBJ1-5, with 8 bases lining up with TRBD1. V lost 5 bases to trimming and J lost 7 bases; unmatched junction nucleotides: 7. This CDR3 is 14 amino acids long. CDR1 and CDR2 from the germline V gene are SGHVS and FQNEAQ. This CDR3 is CASSRAGGWQPQHF. Here the CDR3 DNA reads TGTGCCAGCAGCCGTGCAGGGGGCTGGCAGCCCCAGCATTTT.

The CDR3 loop is CASSKVAGGSYEQYF. CDR3 DNA: TGCGCCAGCAGCAAGGTCGCAGGGGGATCCTACGAGCAGTACTTC. The chain carries TRBV4-3 and TRBJ2-7; 7 positions agree with TRBD1. The CDR3 totals 15 residues. V gave up 5 bases and J gave up 1 base; unmatched junction bases: 8. CDR1 and CDR2 (germline): LGHNA, YSLEER.

The rearrangement joins TRBV4-3 to TRBJ1-5; D gene unclear. CDR1 LGHNA and CDR2 YSLEER come from the germline V gene. V dropped 1 base and J dropped 3 bases, with 7 bases sitting between them. The CDR3 is made up of 14 amino acids. This chain's CDR3 is CASSQGPDNQPQHF. CDR3 in DNA: TGCGCCAGCAGCCAAGGCCCAGACAATCAGCCCCAGCATTTT.

This clone was observed once. The CDR3 region is CAWIPSGKNNEQFF. CDR3 bases: TGTGCCTGGATCCCCAGCGGGAAGAACAATGAGCAGTTCTTC. The chain joins TRBV30 to TRBJ2-1; the match to TRBD2 covers 7 bases. The CDR3 length is 14 residues. Trimming removed 4 bases from V and 5 bases from J; junction bases left unmatched: 8. Germline values: CDR1 GTSNPN, CDR2 SVGIG (reference sequence). Together with reference TRBV30 and TRBJ2-1, the CDR3 gives the full variable domain: SQTIHQWPATLVQPVGSPLSLECTVEGTSNPNLYWYRQAAGRGLQLLFYSVGIGQISSEVPQNLSASRPQDRQFILSSKKLLLSDSGFYLCAWIPSGKNNEQFFGPGTRLTVL.

The chain uses TRBV30 and TRBJ2-7; D might be TRBD1 (6 bases). V lost 3 bases and J 9 bases, leaving 18 bases between the germline ends. The length of the CDR3 is 13 residues. Germline V lookup: CDR1 GTSNPN, CDR2 SVGIG (reference sequence). The CDR3: CAWRAQGSIGQYF. The CDR3 nucleotides are TGTGCCTGGAGGGCACAGGGAAGTATAGGGCAGTACTTC.

This sequence joins TRBV5-5 and TRBJ2-7; D perhaps matches TRBD1 (5 bases). V was clipped by 2 bases and J by 1 base, with 13 bases between them. CDR3 size: 15 residues. The germline V gene has CDR1 SGHKS and CDR2 YYEKEE (reference sequence). Written as DNA, the CDR3 is TGTGCCAGCAGCTTAAGTGGTGGGGCTTCCTACGAGCAGTACTTC. This gives the protein CASSLSGGASYEQYF.

The V call is TRBV6-1, the J call TRBJ1-6, with 10 positions matching TRBD1. Unmatched junction bases numbered 4, after V lost 3 bases and J lost 8 bases. This CDR3 has 15 residues. Germline-derived CDR1 and CDR2 are MNHNS and SASEGT. The CDR3 DNA sequence: TGTGCCAGCAGTGAGACAGGGGGCTTGTATTCACCCCTCCACTTT. This sequence encodes CASSETGGLYSPLHF.

As for this clone: Because the CDR3's place on the DNA is in doubt, the DNA is left out and the CDR3 is given as listed by TCRdb. J is TRBJ1-2 and V is TRBV30; the table's D call, TRBD1, has no DNA check behind it. Germline CDR1 is GTSNPN and CDR2 is SVGIG (reference sequence). Including both end residues, the CDR3 is 13 amino acids long. The CDR3 here is CAWGTGTVRGTTF.

The chain recombines TRBV27 with TRBJ1-5, with TRBD1 identical over 8 bases. The germline V gene encodes CDR1 MNHEY and CDR2 SMNVEV (reference sequence). The CDR3 has 14 residues. With 6 bases clipped from V and 6 bases from J, the junction kept 7 bases outside the gene matches. The CDR3 sequence is CASSPDRGSQPQHF. Written as DNA, the CDR3 is TGTGCCAGCAGCCCAGACAGGGGAAGTCAGCCCCAGCATTTT.

The chain links TRBV27 to TRBJ2-7; the D is unclear. The CDR3 is 13 residues long. V was clipped by 6 bases and J by 2 bases, with 11 bases between them. Germline CDR1 and CDR2: MNHEY and SMNVEV (reference sequence). The CDR3 DNA reads as TGTGCCAGCAGCGAGACATCGACCTACGAGCAGTACTTC. Translated: CASSETSTYEQYF.

The V call is TRBV5-1, the J call TRBJ2-1; 13 nucleotides align to TRBD2. The ends lost 1 base at V and 12 bases at J; junction bases unmatched: 7. Per the germline V gene, CDR1 is SGHRS and CDR2 is YFSETQ. The CDR3 loop spans 15 amino acids. CDR3 DNA: TGCGCCAGCAGCTTGTCAGGACTAGCGGGGGTCGTGCAGTTCTTC. It codes for CASSLSGLAGVVQFF.

The chain recombines TRBV4-1 with TRBJ1-5; D unresolved. Trimming stripped 0 bases from V and 3 bases from J, with 21 bases between. This CDR3 has 19 amino acids. Germline V lookup: CDR1 MGHRA, CDR2 YSYEKL. The CDR3 nucleotides are TGCGCCAGCAGCCAAGAATTGGGAGACCTCAGAACAAACAATCAGCCCCAGCATTTT. It yields the protein CASSQELGDLRTNNQPQHF.